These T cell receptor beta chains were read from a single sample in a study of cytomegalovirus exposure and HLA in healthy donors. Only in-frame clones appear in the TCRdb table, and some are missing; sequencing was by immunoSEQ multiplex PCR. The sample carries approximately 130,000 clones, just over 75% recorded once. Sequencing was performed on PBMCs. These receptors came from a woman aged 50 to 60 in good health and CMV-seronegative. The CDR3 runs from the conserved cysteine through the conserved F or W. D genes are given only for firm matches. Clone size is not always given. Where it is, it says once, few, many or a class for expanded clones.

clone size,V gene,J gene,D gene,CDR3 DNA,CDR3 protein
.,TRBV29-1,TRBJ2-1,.,TGCAGCGTTGTAGTGGTCAATGAGCAGTTCTTC,CSVVVVNEQFF
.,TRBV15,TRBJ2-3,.,TGTGCCACCAGTGAGGGCGGGATTAGCACAGATACGCAGTATTTT,CATSEGGISTDTQYF
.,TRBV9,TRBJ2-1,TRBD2,TGTGCCAGCAGCGCCGGACTAGCGGGAACTTACAATGAGCAGTTCTTC,CASSAGLAGTYNEQFF
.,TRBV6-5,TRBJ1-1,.,TGTGCCAGCAGTTACTCGCGTCAGAACACTGAAGCTTTCTTT,CASSYSRQNTEAFF
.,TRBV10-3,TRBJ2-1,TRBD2,TGTGCCATCAGAGCCTATGGGACTAGCGGGAGCTACAATGAGCAGTTCTTC,CAIRAYGTSGSYNEQFF
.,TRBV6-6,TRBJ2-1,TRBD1,TGTGCCAGCAGTTACGTGGGACAGGGAGGCAATGAGCAGTTCTTC,CASSYVGQGGNEQFF
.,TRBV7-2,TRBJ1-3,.,TGTGCCAGCAGCTCCAGACAGGCCGTAATCTCTGGAAACACCATATATTTT,CASSSRQAVISGNTIYF
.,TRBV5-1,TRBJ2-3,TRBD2,TGCGCCAGCAGCTTGGCTAGTAGCGGGAGGGCCGGACCCACAGATACGCAGTATTTT,CASSLASSGRAGPTDTQYF
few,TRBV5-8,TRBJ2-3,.,TGTGCCAGCAGCTTCGGCAGGGGCATCAGTACAGATACGCAGTATTTT,CASSFGRGISTDTQYF
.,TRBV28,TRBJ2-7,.,TGTGCCAGCAGCCGAAGTAGCGGAGACTCCTACGAGCAGTACTTC,CASSRSSGDSYEQYF
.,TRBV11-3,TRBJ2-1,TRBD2,TGTGCCAGCAGCTCCCATGCGGGAGGTACAAATGAGCAGTTCTTC,CASSSHAGGTNEQFF
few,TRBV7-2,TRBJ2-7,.,TGTGCCAGCAACTTTGCTGCGAGCGGCCAAAGCTCCTACGAGCAGTACTTC,CASNFAASGQSSYEQYF
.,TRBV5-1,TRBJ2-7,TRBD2,TGCGCCAGCAGCTGGACCTTAGCGGGAGGGGCCTACGAGCAGTACTTC,CASSWTLAGGAYEQYF
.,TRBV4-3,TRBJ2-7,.,TGCGCCAGCAGCCAAGATCGGCGGGGCTACGAGCAGTACTTC,CASSQDRRGYEQYF
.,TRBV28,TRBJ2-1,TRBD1,TGTGCCAGCAACTTACAGGGGTACAATGAGCAGTTCTTC,CASNLQGYNEQFF
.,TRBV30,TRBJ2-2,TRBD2,TGTGCCTGGAGTCGGGAGGTAAACACCGGGGGGCTGTTTTTT,CAWSREVNTGGLFF
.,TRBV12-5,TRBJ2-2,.,TGTGCTAGTGGTTTGAGGGCCCCAGGGACCGGGGAGCTGTTTTTT,CASGLRAPGTGELFF
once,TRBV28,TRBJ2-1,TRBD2,TGTGCCAGCAGTTTCCTGGGGGAGGGAAGAACAGCTGAGCAGTTCTTC,CASSFLGEGRTAEQFF
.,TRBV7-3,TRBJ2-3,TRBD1,TGTGCCAGCAGCTTATATCGGACAGGGTCGCCAGATACGCAGTATTTT,CASSLYRTGSPDTQYF
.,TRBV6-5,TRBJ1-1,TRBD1,TGTGCCAGCAGCCGGGACAGGGCGAACACTGAAGCTTTCTTT,CASSRDRANTEAFF
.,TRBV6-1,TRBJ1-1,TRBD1,TGTGCCAGCAGTGCCTCCGGGACAGGTACTGGGGACACTGAAGCTTTCTTT,CASSASGTGTGDTEAFF
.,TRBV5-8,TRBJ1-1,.,TGTGCCAGCACCACTTCTAACCCAGGGAGGGTGAACACTGAAGCTTTCTTT,CASTTSNPGRVNTEAFF
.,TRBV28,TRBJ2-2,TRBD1,TGTGCCAGCACTACGACAGGGGTGAACACCGGGGAGCTGTTTTTT,CASTTTGVNTGELFF
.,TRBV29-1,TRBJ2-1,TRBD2,TGCAGCGTAAAAAGGCGGCTAGCGGGCTACAATGAGCAGTTCTTC,CSVKRRLAGYNEQFF
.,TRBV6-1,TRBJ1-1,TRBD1,TGTGCCAGCAGTGAAAGAAAGGGGGCGCGTACTGAAGCTTTCTTT,CASSERKGARTEAFF
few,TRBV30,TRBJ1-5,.,TGTGCCTGGAGTTCGTGGGGCGGACGGAGCGATCAGCCCCAGCATTTT,CAWSSWGGRSDQPQHF
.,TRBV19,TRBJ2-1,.,TGTGCCAGTAGTATAGGCGGGGCGGGTAGCTCCTACAATGAGCAGTTCTTC,CASSIGGAGSSYNEQFF
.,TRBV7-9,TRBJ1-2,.,TGTGCCAGCAGCCCCCTCGAGAGTAACTATGGCTACACCTTC,CASSPLESNYGYTF
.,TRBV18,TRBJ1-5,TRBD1,TGTGCCAGCTCACCACTCGTGGGGACAGGGGGCCTCCCCCAGCCCCAGCATTTT,CASSPLVGTGGLPQPQHF
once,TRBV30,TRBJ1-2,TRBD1,TGTGCCTGGAGCCCGGACAGGATTAATGGCTACCCCTTC,CAWSPDRINGYPF
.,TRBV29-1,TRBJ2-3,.,TGCAGCGTTGATGGGGAGAAAGGGGAGGTGGCGAGGGATACGCAGTATTTT,CSVDGEKGEVARDTQYF
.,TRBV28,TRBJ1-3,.,TGTGCCAGCAGTTTACCGTCCTCTGGAAACACCATATATTTT,CASSLPSSGNTIYF
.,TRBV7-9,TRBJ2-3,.,TGTGCCAGCAGCATTCGGACGGGGTATGATACGCAGTATTTT,CASSIRTGYDTQYF
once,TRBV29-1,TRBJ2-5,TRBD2,TGCAGCCGAGGGGCGGGACTAGCGGGAGAAGAAGAGACCCAGTACTTC,CSRGAGLAGEEETQYF
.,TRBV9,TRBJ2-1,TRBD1,TGTGCCAGCAGCGTAGGCCAGGGGGCGAATGAGCAGTTCTTC,CASSVGQGANEQFF
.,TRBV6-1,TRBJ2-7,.,TGTGCCAGCAGATTATGGGGGCCCTACGAGCAGTACTTC,CASRLWGPYEQYF
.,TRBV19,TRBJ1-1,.,TGTGCCAGTAGTCAGGGGACGGCTGAAGCTTTCTTT,CASSQGTAEAFF
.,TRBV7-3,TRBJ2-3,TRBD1,TGTGCCAGCAGCTTAAACAGGGGAGATACGCAGTATTTT,CASSLNRGDTQYF
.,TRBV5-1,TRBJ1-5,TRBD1,TGCGCCAGCAGCTACAGGGGCGACCAGCCCCAGCATTTT,CASSYRGDQPQHF
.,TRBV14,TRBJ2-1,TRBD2,TGTGCCAGCAGCCCCCTTCTCGGGAGGGCCGGTGAGCAGTTCTTC,CASSPLLGRAGEQFF
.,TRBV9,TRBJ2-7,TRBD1,TGTGCCAGCAGCCCGGGACAGAGCTACGAGCAGTACTTC,CASSPGQSYEQYF
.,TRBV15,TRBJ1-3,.,TGTGCCACCAGCAGAGACTGGGAGCCTGGAAACACCATATATTTT,CATSRDWEPGNTIYF
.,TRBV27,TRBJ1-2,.,TGTGCCGTGTCCCAGGGGCCGGATTATGGCTACACCTTC,CAVSQGPDYGYTF
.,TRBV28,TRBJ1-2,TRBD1,TGTGCCAGCAGTCGGGACAGGTTCTTTGAGGGCTACACCTTC,CASSRDRFFEGYTF
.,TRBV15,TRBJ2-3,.,TGTGCCACCAGCAAGGGGGGCACAGATACGCAGTATTTT,CATSKGGTDTQYF
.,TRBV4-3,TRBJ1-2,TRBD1,TGCGCCAGCAGCCAAGAGGGACAGGTGGAATTCCATGGCTACACCTTC,CASSQEGQVEFHGYTF